A single sample is the source of the 30 T cell receptor beta chains below, sequenced in a study of CD8+ T cells in alopecia areata. Treatment indicated: oral pan-JAK inhibitor, 5-10 mg twice daily. After isolation, RNA underwent reverse transcription to generate cDNA as the sequencing template. TCRdb's table, derived via immunoSEQ multiplex PCR, lists solely in-frame clones and lacks some. The top ten clones hold 4% to 4.5% of a sample with 200,000 to 250,000 clones, 64% of them seen once. Sequenced here: CD4+ T cells sorted from blood, sampled at week 4, from a patient treated with tofacitinib. These receptor sequences come from a human donor with alopecia areata.

Only one count was recorded for this clone. The V and J genes are TRBV2 and TRBJ1-1; D unclear. Between the trimmed V and J ends, which lost 2 bases and 1 base, there was a span of 8 bases. In germline, CDR1 is SNHLY, CDR2 FYNNEI. The CDR3 consists of 14 residues. The CDR3 DNA reads TGTGCCAGCAGTGAATCCGAGGGGAACACTGAAGCTTTCTTT. This sequence encodes CASSESEGNTEAFF.

This clone was counted only a few times. The J gene is TRBJ2-7, the V gene TRBV19; 11 nucleotides align to TRBD2. Germline values: CDR1 LNHDA, CDR2 SQIVND (reference sequence). The length of the CDR3 is 15 residues. Trimming at V came to 3 bases and at J to 2 bases, leaving 3 bases not matched to a gene. The DNA for the CDR3 is TGTGCCAGTAGTATGGGACTAGCGGTACCCTACGAGCAGTACTTC. Translating gives CASSMGLAVPYEQYF.

This clone was seen a few times. V gene TRBV2 combines with J gene TRBJ1-6; 7 bases map to TRBD1. V was pared by 5 bases and J by 9 bases, with 7 bases of the junction left unmatched. This CDR3 is built from 14 residues. Germline V gives CDR1 SNHLY, CDR2 FYNNEI. CDR3 in amino acids: CASSRDRWTSPLHF. CDR3 in DNA: TGTGCCAGCAGTAGGGACAGATGGACTTCACCCCTCCACTTT.

DNA for the CDR3: TGTGCCAGCAGCGTAGAAGAGGGACCTCATTCACCCCTCCACTTT. Residues: CASSVEEGPHSPLHF. The chain links TRBV9 to TRBJ1-6; the D gene is possibly TRBD1 (5 bases). Between the trimmed V and J ends, which lost 0 bases and 8 bases, there was a span of 12 bases. The CDR3 totals 15 residues. Germline V gene data show CDR1 as SGDLS and CDR2 as YYNGEE.

DNA for the CDR3: TGTGCCAGTAGTACCAGACGGATCATGAACACTGAAGCTTTCTTT. This sequence encodes CASSTRRIMNTEAFF. The V gene is TRBV19, the J gene TRBJ1-1; no firm D call. In germline, CDR1 is LNHDA, CDR2 SQIVND (reference sequence). The CDR3 extends over 15 amino acids. V lost 4 bases and J lost 0, with 12 bases in between.

The CDR3 DNA sequence: TGTGCCTGGAGTGGGCTAGCGCTGGGGGAGCAGTACTTC. It is translated as CAWSGLALGEQYF. The V call is TRBV30, the J call TRBJ2-7; a weak D match, TRBD2 (6 bases). Germline lookup yields CDR1 GTSNPN and CDR2 SVGIG (reference sequence). With 1 base removed from V and 7 bases from J, the gap between germline ends came to 14 bases. The CDR3 totals 13 residues.

The sample holds one count of this clone. The chain carries TRBV29-1 and TRBJ2-3; TRBD2 matches 12 bases. J lost 4 bases, V lost 1 base, and 3 bases had no gene match. The CDR3 consists of 15 residues. Germline CDR1 reads SQVTM; CDR2 reads ANQGSEA. The CDR3 region has the DNA TGCAGCGTTGAAGGGGCTAGCGGGGGGGCAGATACGCAGTATTTT. Protein sequence: CSVEGASGGADTQYF.

This clone was seen more than once but under ten times. V gene TRBV6-5 combines with J gene TRBJ2-1, with TRBD1 as a possible D gene (5 bases). Trimming took off 2 bases at V and 10 bases at J, with 15 bases between the two ends. This CDR3 is 14 amino acids long. CDR1 is MNHEY, CDR2 SVGAGI, per germline. CDR3 bases: TGTGCCAGCAGTTACCCAGGGTCCTCAGGGGAGCAGTTCTTC. Encoded protein: CASSYPGSSGEQFF.

This chain uses TRBV7-9 with TRBJ1-2, with a weak D call TRBD1 (5 bases). V was cut by 5 bases and J by 6 bases, with 13 bases left in between. The CDR3 consists of 13 residues. Germline V lookup: CDR1 SEHNR, CDR2 FQNEAQ (reference sequence). Here the CDR3 reads CASSLGLDDGYTF. The CDR3 nucleotides are TGTGCCAGCAGCCTGGGACTAGACGATGGCTACACCTTC.

This clone showed up just once. The chain employs TRBV30 and TRBJ2-3; either TRBD1 or TRBD2 may supply D (5 bases each). Per the germline V gene, CDR1 is GTSNPN and CDR2 is SVGIG (reference sequence). V was cut by 3 bases and J by 6 bases, with 19 bases left in between. CDR3 size: 15 residues. The CDR3 sequence is CAWSPTGTARDTQYF. CDR3 nucleotide sequence: TGTGCCTGGAGCCCCACCGGGACCGCAAGGGATACGCAGTATTTT.

This chain links TRBV9 with TRBJ1-6; D possibly corresponds to TRBD1 (5 bases). The CDR3 has 13 amino acids. The germline V gene has CDR1 SGDLS and CDR2 YYNGEE. Between the trimmed V and J ends, which lost 7 bases and 3 bases, there was a span of 8 bases. The chain's CDR3 is CASRGGYNSPLHF. CDR3 nucleotide sequence: TGTGCCAGCCGGGGCGGCTATAATTCACCCCTCCACTTT.

The V gene is TRBV2, the J gene TRBJ2-7, with 7 bases matching TRBD1. J lost 2 bases, V lost 7 bases, and 5 bases had no gene match. Germline CDR1 and CDR2: SNHLY and FYNNEI. CDR3 length equals 13 residues. CDR3: CASTRTGTYEQYF. The CDR3 DNA follows: TGTGCCAGCACCCGGACAGGAACCTACGAGCAGTACTTC.

J is TRBJ2-1 and V is TRBV25-1, with TRBD1 as a possible D gene (6 bases). V lost 6 bases, J lost 1 base, and 13 bases lay in between. The CDR3 is 15 residues long. Germline values: CDR1 MGHDK, CDR2 SYGVNS. CDR3 loop: CASSEPQGSYNEQFF. The CDR3 coding sequence is TGTGCCAGCAGCGAACCACAGGGATCCTACAATGAGCAGTTCTTC. Drawing the rest from reference TRBV25-1 and TRBJ2-1, the complete variable domain is EADIYQTPRYLVIGTGKKITLECSQTMGHDKMYWYQQDPGMELHLIHYSYGVNSTEKGDLSSESTVSRIRTEHFPLTLESARPSHTSQYLCASSEPQGSYNEQFFGPGTRLTVL.

The genes are TRBV30 and TRBJ1-2; D might be TRBD1 (6 bases). This CDR3 contains 14 residues. CDR1 and CDR2 (germline): GTSNPN, SVGIG (reference sequence). V dropped 4 bases and J dropped 7 bases, with 19 bases sitting between them. This chain's CDR3 is CAWTPRGGRSGYTF. The CDR3 DNA reads TGTGCCTGGACCCCAAGGGGGGGAAGAAGTGGCTACACCTTC.

The chain joins TRBV29-1 to TRBJ1-2; 8 bases are a match to TRBD1. CDR3 length: 14 residues. Germline V gene data show CDR1 as SQVTM and CDR2 as ANQGSEA. V trimming: 4 bases; J trimming: 3 bases; junction bases outside the gene matches: 7. CDR3 protein: CSVGQPGGYYGYTF. In nucleotides, the CDR3 is TGCAGCGTTGGGCAACCAGGGGGCTACTATGGCTACACCTTC.

This sequence joins TRBV6-1 and TRBJ2-6; D not resolved. In germline, CDR1 is MNHNS, CDR2 SASEGT. Trimming shortened V by 2 bases and J by 4 bases, and 9 bases separated the two germline ends. The CDR3 sequence is 15 residues long. In DNA, the CDR3 is TGTGCCAGCAGTGAACTGCGGTCCGGGGCCAACGTCCTGACTTTC. Its protein is CASSELRSGANVLTF.

This chain links TRBV4-2 with TRBJ1-1; D might be TRBD1 (5 bases). Germline CDR1 and CDR2: LGHNA and YNFKEQ. CDR3 length equals 14 residues. V lost 3 bases and J lost 1, with 9 bases in between. The DNA for the CDR3 is TGTGCCAGCAGCCAGTGGGACGGGAACACTGAAGCTTTCTTT. Translated: CASSQWDGNTEAFF.

This chain uses TRBV5-4 with TRBJ2-5; the D gene is possibly TRBD1 (5 bases). The length of the CDR3 is 15 residues. Trimming took 1 base from V and 5 from J, leaving 15 bases between them. From germline, CDR1 is SGHNT and CDR2 YYREEE (reference sequence). In DNA form, the CDR3 reads TGTGCCAGCAGCTTGAAAGCCCATCCAGGGGAGACCCAGTACTTC. Translation: CASSLKAHPGETQYF.

The V call is TRBV27, the J call TRBJ2-3; a possible D gene is TRBD1 (6 bases). CDR1 MNHEY and CDR2 SMNVEV come from the germline V gene (reference sequence). The CDR3 runs 17 residues. V lost 6 bases, J lost 1 base, and 20 bases lay in between. The DNA for the CDR3 is TGTGCCAGCAGCAACTCCGCCCGGTACAGGGGCACAGATACGCAGTATTTT. This codes for CASSNSARYRGTDTQYF.

V usage is TRBV5-6 and J usage is TRBJ2-3; unclear D gene. Trimming took 1 base from V and 6 from J, leaving 9 bases between them. In germline, CDR1 is SGHDT, CDR2 YYEEEE. The CDR3 sequence is 13 residues long. The CDR3 region has the DNA TGTGCCAGCAGCTTGCCCGTCCCCGATACGCAGTATTTT. Translating gives CASSLPVPDTQYF.

This rearrangement joins TRBV5-4 to TRBJ2-3; 9 bases agree with TRBD1. Germline lookup yields CDR1 SGHNT and CDR2 YYREEE (reference sequence). The junction had 5 bases not matched to a gene; V was cut back by 4 bases and J by 5 bases. The CDR3 extends over 14 amino acids. The CDR3 here is CASSPRQGEDTQYF. The DNA of the CDR3 is TGTGCCAGCAGCCCCCGACAGGGGGAAGATACGCAGTATTTT.

This rearrangement joins TRBV4-3 to TRBJ1-1; no clear D gene. The V gene lost 0 bases and the J gene lost 10 bases, with 15 bases spanning the gap. The CDR3 is 14 amino acids. Germline CDR1 LGHNA, CDR2 YSLEER. The CDR3 DNA reads as TGCGCCAGCAGCCAAGATGACGGGTACGGCGTAGCTTTCTTT. This sequence encodes CASSQDDGYGVAFF.

The chain employs TRBV6-5 and TRBJ1-6, with 9 bases aligning to TRBD1. The CDR3 consists of 14 residues. With 5 bases clipped from V and 7 bases from J, the junction kept 3 bases outside the gene matches. Germline lookup yields CDR1 MNHEY and CDR2 SVGAGI. The CDR3 reads CASSLGTGNSPLHF. The CDR3 nucleotides read TGTGCCAGCAGTCTAGGGACAGGGAATTCACCCCTCCACTTT.

Concerning this clone itself: This sample also contains other DNA sequences that code for the same CDR3. This chain joins TRBV29-1 and TRBJ2-2; 7 bases agree with TRBD1. The V and J ends lost 4 bases and 6 bases, in that order; junction bases with no gene match: 2. Germline CDR1 is SQVTM and CDR2 is ANQGSEA. This CDR3 has 12 amino acids. This CDR3 reads CSVGTGSGELFF. CDR3 coding DNA: TGCAGCGTTGGGACAGGTTCCGGGGAGCTGTTTTTT.

V usage is TRBV19 and J usage is TRBJ2-1; 12 nucleotides align to TRBD2. With V trimmed by 4 bases and J by 9 bases, 7 bases remained unmatched. The CDR3 length is 15 residues. The germline gives CDR1 LNHDA, CDR2 SQIVND (reference sequence). The DNA of the CDR3 is TGTGCCAGTAGTACTAGCGGGGGGGCCCTAGGTGAGCAGTTCTTC. Its translation: CASSTSGGALGEQFF.

This clone was seen a few times. This chain links TRBV29-1 with TRBJ1-4; D remains unclear. The germline V and J ends were trimmed by 7 bases and 0 bases, with 9 bases remaining between them. The CDR3 has 13 residues. The germline CDR1 and CDR2 sequences are SQVTM and ANQGSEA. CDR3 residues: CSGGLATNEKLFF. The CDR3 region has the DNA TGCAGCGGCGGGCTCGCAACTAATGAAAAACTGTTTTTT. Based on the CDR3 plus reference TRBV29-1 and TRBJ1-4, the full variable domain is SAVISQKPSRDICQRGTSLTIQCQVDSQVTMMFWYRQQPGQSLTLIATANQGSEATYESGFVIDKFPISRPNLTFSTLTVSNMSPEDSSIYLCSGGLATNEKLFFGSGTQLSVL.

The J gene is TRBJ2-7, the V gene TRBV7-6; TRBD1 matches 7 bases. The CDR3 runs 16 residues. Trimming removed 1 base from V and 0 bases from J; junction bases left unmatched: 6. CDR1 SGHVS and CDR2 FNYEAQ come from the germline V gene. The CDR3 region has the DNA TGTGCCAGCAGCTTAGGGGCCAGGGGGAACTCCTACGAGCAGTACTTC. Its translation is CASSLGARGNSYEQYF.

The rearrangement uses TRBV15 and TRBJ1-1, with D unclear. The V end was cut by 0 bases, the J end by 4 bases, with 9 bases between. CDR3 size: 14 residues. The germline gives CDR1 LNHNV, CDR2 YYDKDF (reference sequence). The CDR3 DNA reads TGTGCCACCAGCAGAGATGTGTTGGGCACTGAAGCTTTCTTT. Its protein is CATSRDVLGTEAFF.

This clone was found a few times. V is TRBV4-3 and J is TRBJ2-5, with TRBD1 identical over 9 bases. Per germline, CDR1 LGHNA and CDR2 YSLEER. This CDR3 has 19 residues. The ends lost 0 bases at V and 4 bases at J; junction bases unmatched: 15. Here the CDR3 reads CASSQDPPTHWTGAETQYF. The CDR3 DNA reads as TGCGCCAGCAGCCAAGATCCTCCGACGCATTGGACAGGGGCAGAGACCCAGTACTTC.

The rearrangement joins TRBV4-3 to TRBJ2-5; unclear D gene. The V end lost 0 bases, the J end lost 5 bases, and 10 bases lay between the germline ends. CDR1 and CDR2 (germline): LGHNA, YSLEER. The CDR3 covers 14 residues. The CDR3 nucleotides read TGCGCCAGCAGCCAAGAGGTGGGTCGGGAGACCCAGTACTTC. This gives the protein CASSQEVGRETQYF.